A selection of T cell receptor beta chains follows, all from one sample in a study of Ad26.COV2.S vaccination and SARS-CoV-2 variants. The method was immunoSEQ multiplex PCR; TCRdb's version includes in-frame clones alone and lacks a portion of them. The sample consists of hundreds of thousands of clones, roughly 90% of them appearing once. The sample consisted of peripheral blood, taken in a trial of Ad26.COV2.S vaccine versus placebo. The receptor source for this set is a person between 18 and 65 years old who received the Ad26.COV2.S COVID-19 vaccine or a placebo. Both conserved end residues are part of each CDR3. Each record gives: V gene, J gene, clone size, D gene, CDR3 protein, CDR3 DNA. D genes are given only for firm matches. Size tells how often a clone was seen (once, few, many) or the class of an expanded clone, and some rows leave it out.

V: TRBV5-1
J: TRBJ1-2
size: -
D: -
CDR3: CASSLGVGSVGYTF
DNA: TGCGCCAGCAGCTTGGGGGTAGGGTCCGTTGGCTACACCTTC

V: TRBV4-3
J: TRBJ2-3
size: -
D: -
CDR3: CATKEGTNTDTQYF
DNA: TGCGCCACCAAGGAGGGGACGAACACAGATACGCAGTATTTT

V: TRBV3-1/TRBV3-2
J: TRBJ1-1
size: -
D: -
CDR3: CASSPWDSAEAFF
DNA: TGTGCCAGCAGCCCGTGGGATTCTGCTGAAGCTTTCTTT

V: TRBV6-5
J: TRBJ1-6
size: once
D: -
CDR3: CASSYDSRSPLHF
DNA: TGTGCCAGCAGTTACGACTCGCGTTCACCCCTCCACTTT

V: TRBV11-2
J: TRBJ2-7
size: -
D: TRBD2
CDR3: CASSLPTSGGRGYEQYF
DNA: TGTGCCAGCAGCCTACCGACTAGCGGGGGGCGTGGGTACGAGCAGTACTTC

V: TRBV27
J: TRBJ2-1
size: -
D: -
CDR3: CASTIIKGGSYNEQFF
DNA: TGTGCCAGCACTATTATCAAAGGGGGCTCCTACAATGAGCAGTTCTTC

V: TRBV4-3
J: TRBJ1-2
size: -
D: -
CDR3: CASSQTSSTARTF
DNA: TGCGCCAGCAGCCAGACCAGCTCGACAGCCAGAACCTTC

V: TRBV5-4
J: TRBJ1-2
size: -
D: -
CDR3: CASSPGPLDNYGYTF
DNA: TGTGCCAGCAGCCCGGGGCCACTAGATAACTATGGCTACACCTTC

V: TRBV5-1
J: TRBJ1-4
size: -
D: -
CDR3: CASSLGGTSNEKLFF
DNA: TGCGCCAGCAGCTTGGGCGGGACGTCGAATGAAAAACTGTTTTTT

V: TRBV6-5
J: TRBJ1-6
size: -
D: -
CDR3: CASTQTRGHSPLHF
DNA: TGTGCCAGCACCCAAACCAGGGGTCATTCACCCCTCCACTTT

V: TRBV2
J: TRBJ2-1
size: -
D: -
CDR3: CASTTGWEYEQFF
DNA: TGTGCCAGCACTACCGGGTGGGAGTATGAGCAGTTCTTC

V: TRBV5-1
J: TRBJ2-7
size: -
D: -
CDR3: CASSLVPGTYEQYF
DNA: TGCGCCAGCAGCTTGGTGCCGGGGACCTACGAGCAGTACTTC

V: TRBV30
J: TRBJ1-6
size: many
D: -
CDR3: CACPGSYNSPLHF
DNA: TGTGCCTGCCCGGGGTCCTATAATTCACCCCTCCACTTT

V: TRBV7-3
J: TRBJ1-5
size: -
D: TRBD1
CDR3: CASSSQGVIGWNQPQHF
DNA: TGTGCCAGCAGCTCCCAGGGGGTTATAGGGTGGAATCAGCCCCAGCATTTT

V: TRBV3-1/TRBV3-2
J: TRBJ1-3
size: -
D: -
CDR3: CASSQGFPGNTIYF
DNA: TGTGCCAGCAGCCAGGGGTTTCCTGGAAACACCATATATTTT

V: TRBV7-9
J: TRBJ2-2
size: -
D: -
CDR3: CASNSFGELFF
DNA: TGTGCCAGCAATAGTTTCGGGGAGCTGTTTTTT

V: TRBV11-2
J: TRBJ2-7
size: once
D: -
CDR3: CASSLGTGYEQYF
DNA: TGTGCCAGCAGCTTAGGTACAGGCTACGAGCAGTACTTC

V: TRBV5-6
J: TRBJ2-6
size: -
D: -
CDR3: CASSLGEGGWANVLTF
DNA: TGTGCCAGCAGCTTGGGAGAGGGGGGCTGGGCCAACGTCCTGACTTTC

V: TRBV10-3
J: TRBJ1-1
size: -
D: -
CDR3: CAISESMGQGRTEAFF
DNA: TGTGCCATCAGTGAGTCGATGGGGCAGGGAAGAACTGAAGCTTTCTTT

V: TRBV10-3
J: TRBJ2-1
size: -
D: -
CDR3: CASFRGLSVDNEQFF
DNA: TGTGCCAGCTTTCGGGGCCTCTCTGTGGACAATGAGCAGTTCTTC

V: TRBV15
J: TRBJ1-2
size: -
D: -
CDR3: CATSGPGSLGYGYTF
DNA: TGTGCCACCAGCGGCCCCGGGAGCCTTGGTTATGGCTACACCTTC

V: TRBV10-3
J: TRBJ2-7
size: -
D: TRBD2
CDR3: CAISESISGRGYEQYF
DNA: TGTGCCATCAGTGAGTCGATAAGCGGGAGAGGTTACGAGCAGTACTTC

V: TRBV19
J: TRBJ2-7
size: -
D: TRBD1
CDR3: CASSIVMGQGAYEQYF
DNA: TGTGCCAGTAGTATAGTTATGGGACAGGGGGCCTACGAGCAGTACTTC

V: TRBV5-5
J: TRBJ1-6
size: -
D: -
CDR3: CASSFGDPSYNSPLHF
DNA: TGTGCCAGCAGCTTTGGGGACCCCTCCTATAATTCACCCCTCCACTTT

V: TRBV11-2
J: TRBJ2-6
size: -
D: -
CDR3: CASSPSVGVLTF
DNA: TGTGCCAGCAGCCCGAGCGTAGGAGTCCTGACTTTC

V: TRBV20-1
J: TRBJ2-1
size: -
D: TRBD2
CDR3: CSASPPGLVYNEQFF
DNA: TGCAGTGCTAGTCCTCCGGGACTAGTCTACAATGAGCAGTTCTTC

V: TRBV2
J: TRBJ2-7
size: -
D: TRBD2
CDR3: CASSEVSLAGGYEQYF
DNA: TGTGCCAGCAGTGAAGTCTCCCTAGCGGGGGGCTACGAGCAGTACTTC

V: TRBV7-2
J: TRBJ1-2
size: -
D: -
CDR3: CASSSVLGDRGYTF
DNA: TGTGCCAGCAGCTCCGTGTTGGGGGATCGTGGCTACACCTTC

V: TRBV7-8
J: TRBJ2-1
size: -
D: TRBD1
CDR3: CASINPGTGTYEQFF
DNA: TGTGCCAGCATCAACCCCGGGACAGGGACTTATGAGCAGTTCTTC

V: TRBV18
J: TRBJ2-2
size: -
D: -
CDR3: CASSPLTDTPGELFF
DNA: TGTGCCAGCTCACCATTAACAGATACCCCCGGGGAGCTGTTTTTT

V: TRBV30
J: TRBJ2-5
size: once
D: -
CDR3: CAWSSSIQETQYF
DNA: TGTGCCTGGAGTTCTTCCATTCAAGAGACCCAGTACTTC

V: TRBV7-8
J: TRBJ2-1
size: -
D: -
CDR3: CASSQSRGAGYNEQFF
DNA: TGTGCCAGCAGCCAATCCCGGGGGGCCGGTTACAATGAGCAGTTCTTC

V: TRBV7-2
J: TRBJ2-7
size: -
D: TRBD2
CDR3: CASSLGSGRSPEQYF
DNA: TGTGCCAGCAGCTTAGGAAGCGGGAGAAGCCCCGAGCAGTACTTC

V: TRBV5-1
J: TRBJ2-2
size: -
D: -
CDR3: CASSLEDGSIGELFF
DNA: TGCGCCAGCAGCTTGGAAGATGGATCAATCGGGGAGCTGTTTTTT

V: TRBV12-2
J: TRBJ2-1
size: -
D: -
CDR3: CASRPEGGASPTLLNEQFF
DNA: TGTGCAAGTCGCCCCGAGGGGGGGGCCTCTCCTACCCTTCTAAATGAGCAGTTCTTC

V: TRBV19
J: TRBJ2-1
size: -
D: TRBD2
CDR3: CASSIKREGPYNEQFF
DNA: TGTGCCAGTAGTATCAAGCGGGAGGGCCCCTACAATGAGCAGTTCTTC

V: TRBV7-9
J: TRBJ1-1
size: -
D: -
CDR3: CASSLGQGPAYEAFF
DNA: TGTGCCAGCAGCTTGGGGCAGGGGCCCGCCTATGAAGCTTTCTTT

V: TRBV11-2
J: TRBJ1-4
size: -
D: -
CDR3: CASSLEPGSYEKLFF
DNA: TGTGCCAGCAGCTTAGAACCGGGATCGTATGAAAAACTGTTTTTT

V: TRBV7-3
J: TRBJ2-5
size: -
D: -
CDR3: CASSPYEQETQYF
DNA: TGTGCCAGCAGCCCATACGAGCAAGAGACCCAGTACTTC

V: TRBV9
J: TRBJ2-1
size: -
D: TRBD2
CDR3: CASSPDGGKAYIFSSYNEQFF
DNA: TGTGCCAGCAGCCCTGACGGGGGGAAGGCCTATATTTTCAGCTCCTACAATGAGCAGTTCTTC

V: TRBV18
J: TRBJ2-5
size: -
D: -
CDR3: CASSPGPSETQYF
DNA: TGTGCCAGCTCACCAGGCCCCTCAGAGACCCAGTACTTC

V: TRBV7-2
J: TRBJ2-3
size: -
D: TRBD2
CDR3: CASSVRVAGRTDTQYF
DNA: TGTGCCAGCAGCGTCCGGGTAGCGGGGCGCACAGATACGCAGTATTTT

V: TRBV13
J: TRBJ1-3
size: -
D: -
CDR3: CASSLSVGSGNTIYF
DNA: TGTGCCAGCAGCTTATCAGTGGGCTCTGGAAACACCATATATTTT

V: TRBV6-1
J: TRBJ1-4
size: -
D: -
CDR3: CASSDRGALGEKLFF
DNA: TGTGCCAGCAGTGATAGGGGGGCGCTGGGTGAAAAACTGTTTTTT

V: TRBV5-6
J: TRBJ1-1
size: -
D: -
CDR3: CASSSGAEAFF
DNA: TGTGCCAGCAGCTCTGGAGCTGAAGCTTTCTTT

V: TRBV6-6
J: TRBJ2-3
size: -
D: -
CDR3: CASSYRGVSSTDTQYF
DNA: TGTGCCAGCAGTTACAGGGGGGTCTCTAGCACAGATACGCAGTATTTT

V: TRBV7-9
J: TRBJ2-3
size: -
D: -
CDR3: CASSLGTTDTQYF
DNA: TGTGCCAGCAGTCTCGGAACCACAGATACGCAGTATTTT

V: TRBV5-4
J: TRBJ2-2
size: -
D: -
CDR3: CASSMENTGELFF
DNA: TGTGCCAGCAGCATGGAGAACACCGGGGAGCTGTTTTTT

V: TRBV3-1/TRBV3-2
J: TRBJ2-1
size: -
D: TRBD1
CDR3: CASSLGTGNNEQFF
DNA: TGTGCCAGCAGCCTCGGGACAGGGAACAATGAGCAGTTCTTC

V: TRBV18
J: TRBJ2-3
size: -
D: TRBD1
CDR3: CASSPGTGTTDTQYF
DNA: TGTGCCAGCTCTCCCGGGACAGGGACCACAGATACGCAGTATTTT

V: TRBV27
J: TRBJ2-1
size: -
D: -
CDR3: CASSRDRNNEQFF
DNA: TGTGCCAGCAGCCGTGACAGGAACAATGAGCAGTTCTTC

V: TRBV2
J: TRBJ2-7
size: -
D: -
CDR3: CASKRTAGYEQYF
DNA: TGTGCCAGCAAGCGGACGGCGGGCTACGAGCAGTACTTC

V: TRBV5-1
J: TRBJ2-6
size: -
D: -
CDR3: CASSLAPQGTSGANVLTF
DNA: TGCGCCAGCAGCTTGGCCCCCCAGGGGACCTCTGGGGCCAACGTCCTGACTTTC

V: TRBV18
J: TRBJ1-5
size: once
D: TRBD1
CDR3: CASSPDRGGIQPQHF
DNA: TGTGCCAGCTCCCCGGACAGGGGAGGTATTCAGCCCCAGCATTTT